A selection of T cell receptor beta chains follows, all from one sample in a study of CD8 T cells in Susac syndrome. TCRdb independently ran MiXCR on the immunoSEQ multiplex PCR reads; one entry per CDR3 protein. The repertoire consists of some 190,000 distinct CDR3 sequences, with approximately 95% occurring once and the leading ten covering approximately 0.09%. Sequenced: CD4+ T cells from PBMCs. The receptor set was obtained from a human donor with multiple sclerosis. Each CDR3 is given with its conserved first and last residue. The D gene is left open where the match is weak. Only part of the rows carry a size: once, few, many, or a class if the clone is expanded.

>TRBV6-1|.|.|TRBJ2-7
CASTRSSYEQYF
TGTGCCAGTACCAGGAGCTCCTACGAGCAGTACTTC
>TRBV5-4|TRBD1|once|TRBJ1-1
CASSSYGQGAVAFF
TGTGCCAGCAGCTCCTACGGCCAGGGGGCTGTAGCTTTCTTT
>TRBV20-1|.|few|TRBJ1-2
CSAHRDYGYTF
TGCAGTGCTCACCGGGACTATGGCTACACCTTC
>TRBV5-1|TRBD1|.|TRBJ1-2
CASSPEGTGAGYGYTF
TGCGCCAGCAGTCCGGAGGGGACAGGGGCTGGCTATGGCTACACCTTC
>TRBV3-1|.|.|TRBJ2-7
CASSQDNSDLRDF
TGTGCCAGCAGCCAAGATAATAGCGACTTGAGAGACTTC
>TRBV4-1|.|.|TRBJ2-3
CASSQASTPSTDTQYF
TGCGCCAGCAGCCAGGCGTCGACACCTAGCACAGATACGCAGTATTTT
>TRBV30|TRBD1|.|TRBJ1-6
CAWSAGQAPNSPLHF
TGTGCCTGGAGTGCCGGACAGGCCCCGAATTCACCCCTCCACTTT
>TRBV11-1|.|.|TRBJ2-1
CASSLTRVRVSSYNEQFF
TGTGCCAGCAGCTTAACCCGCGTACGGGTGAGCTCCTACAATGAGCAGTTCTTC
>TRBV11-2|.|.|TRBJ1-2
CASTKPGPINYGYTF
TGTGCCAGCACCAAACCGGGACCGATAAACTATGGCTACACCTTC
>TRBV27|.|.|TRBJ1-1
CASSFRSGSTEAFF
TGTGCCAGCAGTTTCCGTTCTGGGAGCACTGAAGCTTTCTTT
>TRBV19|.|.|TRBJ1-1
CASSDREAFF
TGTGCCAGTAGTGACCGTGAAGCTTTCTTT
>TRBV9|TRBD2|.|TRBJ2-7
CASSEGTTLYEQYF
TGTGCCAGCAGCGAGGGGACTACCCTCTACGAGCAGTACTTC
>TRBV7-9|.|once|TRBJ1-6
CASRASGVGTVLDNSPLHF
TGTGCCAGCAGAGCTTCAGGGGTGGGGACGGTTCTGGATAATTCACCCCTCCACTTT
>TRBV6-5|.|.|TRBJ2-7
CASSYSVAGVGLSEQYF
TGTGCCAGCAGTTACTCGGTGGCAGGGGTGGGCCTTTCCGAGCAGTACTTC
>TRBV29-1|.|.|TRBJ2-7
CSAQTSGYEQYF
TGCAGCGCCCAGACAAGCGGGTACGAGCAGTACTTC
>TRBV5-1|TRBD1|.|TRBJ1-1
CASSLTGQGVNAFF
TGCGCCAGCAGCTTGACCGGACAGGGAGTGAATGCTTTCTTT
>TRBV12-3/TRBV12-4|.|once|TRBJ2-5
CASSRTDSFQETQYF
TGTGCCAGCAGTCGGACTGACAGTTTCCAAGAGACCCAGTACTTC
>TRBV5-1|.|.|TRBJ1-1
CASSLGQHTEAFF
TGCGCCAGCAGCTTGGGGCAGCACACTGAAGCTTTCTTT
>TRBV29-1|TRBD2|.|TRBJ2-7
CSVARLADEQYF
TGCAGCGTTGCTCGACTAGCTGACGAGCAGTACTTC
>TRBV6-2/TRBV6-3|.|.|TRBJ1-6
CASTTFPGSGDSPLHF
TGTGCCAGCACCACTTTCCCCGGGTCAGGGGACTCACCCCTCCACTTT
>TRBV9|.|once|TRBJ2-1
CASSVESATYNEQFF
TGTGCCAGCAGCGTAGAGTCGGCTACCTACAATGAGCAGTTCTTC
>TRBV9|TRBD1|.|TRBJ2-7
CASSVRTGRSTEQYF
TGTGCCAGCAGCGTCCGGACAGGGAGGAGCACCGAGCAGTACTTC
>TRBV6-1|.|.|TRBJ1-2
CASSEGPTVYGYTF
TGTGCCAGCAGTGAAGGCCCGACAGTCTATGGCTACACCTTC
>TRBV2|TRBD1|.|TRBJ2-5
CASSMDRGQETQYF
TGTGCCAGCAGTATGGACAGGGGGCAGGAGACCCAGTACTTC
>TRBV20-1|.|once|TRBJ2-1
CSATSAAGRDNEQFF
TGCAGTGCTACTTCCGCAGCTGGGAGAGACAATGAGCAGTTCTTC
>TRBV4-2|TRBD2|once|TRBJ2-4
CASSQDPAGAPGVKNIQYF
TGTGCCAGCAGCCAAGATCCAGCGGGGGCCCCCGGGGTCAAAAACATTCAGTACTTC
>TRBV6-2/TRBV6-3|.|.|TRBJ2-7
CASSYSTQYTNDLYF
TGTGCCAGCAGTTACTCGACACAGTATACGAACGACTTGTACTTC
>TRBV28|TRBD1|.|TRBJ2-1
CASSLPGTGAYNEQFF
TGTGCCAGCAGTTTACCCGGGACAGGGGCCTACAATGAGCAGTTCTTC
>TRBV7-9|.|.|TRBJ2-3
CASSPGAGVSTDTQYF
TGTGCCAGCAGCCCCGGGGCAGGGGTATCAACAGATACGCAGTATTTT
>TRBV28|TRBD1|.|TRBJ2-7
CASSLWATGTLYEQYF
TGTGCCAGCAGTTTATGGGCGACAGGGACACTCTACGAGCAGTACTTC
>TRBV20-1|.|.|TRBJ2-3
CSARDHRVAETSTDTQYF
TGCAGTGCTAGAGATCATCGGGTAGCAGAGACTAGCACAGATACGCAGTATTTT
>TRBV12-3/TRBV12-4|.|.|TRBJ2-5
CASSENALRTQYF
TGTGCCAGCAGTGAAAACGCCTTGAGGACCCAGTACTTC
>TRBV20-1|TRBD2|.|TRBJ2-3
CSASRAGGTDTQYF
TGCAGTGCTAGTCGAGCGGGGGGGACAGATACGCAGTATTTT
>TRBV5-1|.|once|TRBJ2-7
CASMTSPSYEQYF
TGCGCCAGCATGACCAGTCCCTCCTACGAGCAGTACTTC
>TRBV13|.|.|TRBJ1-1
CASSYAGRGTEAFF
TGTGCCAGCAGCTACGCCGGTAGGGGGACTGAAGCTTTCTTT
>TRBV12-3/TRBV12-4|TRBD1|.|TRBJ1-1
CASSLDRGRPVAFF
TGTGCCAGCAGTTTAGACAGGGGTAGGCCAGTAGCTTTCTTT
>TRBV30|.|.|TRBJ2-2
CAWKALGTGELFF
TGTGCCTGGAAGGCCCTCGGGACCGGGGAGCTGTTTTTT
>TRBV7-2|TRBD2|.|TRBJ2-2
CASSLAPLAATGELFF
TGTGCCAGCAGCTTAGCACCTCTAGCGGCGACCGGGGAGCTGTTTTTT
>TRBV19|.|.|TRBJ2-5
CASSALRDPRETQYF
TGTGCCAGTAGTGCTCTCAGGGACCCTCGAGAGACCCAGTACTTC
>TRBV4-3|.|.|TRBJ1-1
CASSQVVNTEAFF
TGCGCCAGCAGCCAAGTGGTGAACACTGAAGCTTTCTTT
>TRBV30|TRBD1|once|TRBJ1-6
CAWRLLGQGGSPLHF
TGTGCCTGGAGACTACTTGGACAGGGTGGTTCACCCCTCCACTTT
>TRBV12-3/TRBV12-4|.|.|TRBJ1-1
CASSLRNSQNTEAFF
TGTGCCAGCAGTTTGAGAAACAGTCAGAACACTGAAGCTTTCTTT
>TRBV5-1|.|.|TRBJ2-6
CASSRTPSSGANVLTF
TGCGCCAGCAGCCGGACGCCTAGCTCTGGGGCCAACGTCCTGACTTTC
>TRBV30|.|once|TRBJ2-1
CASMRGGDNEQFF
TGTGCCTCTATGAGGGGGGGGGACAATGAGCAGTTCTTC